The entry below gives a single T cell receptor (beta chain) sequence along with its context. Its matching antigen is unknown. The record originates from a study of vaccination effects on CD4 cells after COVID-19. Sequencing in the ViraFEST assay came after antigen-specific CD4+ T cells had been expanded with viral peptide pools, which were used to stimulate PBMC. The culture ran for approximately 10 days, and then CD4+ T cells were isolated. On day 3 and again on day 7, half the medium was replaced with IL-2 medium. Using immunoSEQ multiplex PCR, the repertoire was profiled, and TCRdb retains in-frame clones only, with some absent. The sample holds tens of thousands of clones, roughly 80% seen once. With 7 bases removed from V and 6 bases from J, the gap between germline ends came to 18 bases. CDR1 is MGHDK, CDR2 SYGVNS, per germline. This CDR3 region has 14 residues.

This receptor was obtained from a human donor who received a COVID-19 vaccine. The gene calls are TRBV25-1 and TRBJ2-5; D may be TRBD1 or TRBD2 (6 bases each). The sequencing used CD4+ T cells from PBMCs cultured with HCoV-229E spike peptides, collected before COVID-19 vaccination. The CDR3 DNA is TGTGCCAGCAAGGTTGGGGGGCTGGAGAAGACCCAGTACTTC. Its protein product is CASKVGGLEKTQYF.